Sequencing of this TCR beta chain was carried out in a study of blood T cell repertoires in COVID-19. Background on the study: Researchers got acute and convalescent COVID-19 samples from the United States, Italy and Spain. PBMCs, B-cell-depleted T cells, or T cells were the source of the cDNA or gDNA that made up the material.

TCRdb's table, derived via immunoSEQ multiplex PCR, lists solely in-frame clones and lacks some. The data contain approximately 76,000 clones, about 80% of them singletons. Germline trimming cut 0 bases from V and 1 base from J; bases unmatched to any gene: 3. The CDR3 has 16 amino acids. Germline V gene sequence: CDR1 SGHTA, CDR2 FQGNSA. This clone was observed once. Specimen: peripheral blood. The J gene is TRBJ2-5, the V gene TRBV7-2; 9 bases agree with TRBD2. The source of this sequence is a woman aged 55-75 years with acute or convalescent COVID-19. CDR3 coding DNA: TGTGCCAGCAGCTTAGCACTAGCGGGCCCCCAAGAGACCCAGTACTTC. Its translation is CASSLALAGPQETQYF.